A selection of T cell receptor beta chains follows, all from one sample in a study of T cells after yellow fever vaccination. TCRdb called the 5' RACE reads again in MiXCR, with one record for every CDR3 protein. The sample carries 310,000 or so distinct CDR3 sequences, 6.8% recorded once. The sample here was PBMCs, taken about 41 days after the first yellow fever vaccination. The receptors here all came from a man younger than 30 who received the YFV17D yellow fever vaccine. CDR3s include the opening cysteine and the closing phenylalanine or tryptophan. Fields, in order: V gene, clone size, J gene, D gene, CDR3 protein, CDR3 DNA. A D gene is named only where the DNA matches it firmly. Clone size appears in some rows only: once, few, many, or a class for an expanded clone.

v_call: TRBV4-1; clone_size: few; j_call: TRBJ2-2; d_call: -; cdr3_aa: CASSRDSGELFF; cdr3_nt: TGCGCCAGCAGCCGGGACTCCGGGGAGCTGTTTTTT
v_call: TRBV7-2; clone_size: few; j_call: TRBJ1-1; d_call: -; cdr3_aa: CASSLGRGMEAEAFF; cdr3_nt: TGTGCCAGCAGCTTAGGCCGGGGGATGGAGGCTGAAGCTTTCTTT
v_call: TRBV7-2; clone_size: many; j_call: TRBJ2-2; d_call: -; cdr3_aa: CASSQIILNTGELFF; cdr3_nt: TGTGCCAGCAGCCAAATTATTCTGAACACCGGGGAGCTGTTTTTT
v_call: TRBV5-1; clone_size: few; j_call: TRBJ1-2; d_call: -; cdr3_aa: CASRLGTKDGCTF; cdr3_nt: TGCGCCAGCAGACTAGGCACAAAGGATGGCTGCACCTTC
v_call: TRBV5-1; clone_size: few; j_call: TRBJ1-1; d_call: -; cdr3_aa: CANSSGPAGGTEAFF; cdr3_nt: TGCGCCAACAGCTCCGGGCCAGCTGGGGGCACTGAAGCTTTCTTT
v_call: TRBV6-2/TRBV6-3; clone_size: few; j_call: TRBJ1-6; d_call: TRBD1; cdr3_aa: CASSSGQLSSYNSPLHF; cdr3_nt: TGTGCCAGCAGCTCGGGACAGTTAAGCTCCTATAATTCACCCCTCCACTTT
v_call: TRBV4-2; clone_size: few; j_call: TRBJ2-5; d_call: -; cdr3_aa: CASSGRAGGETQYF; cdr3_nt: TGTGCCAGCAGCGGACGGGCGGGTGGGGAGACCCAGTACTTC
v_call: TRBV12-5; clone_size: few; j_call: TRBJ2-1; d_call: TRBD1; cdr3_aa: CASGFWTGGGNEQFF; cdr3_nt: TGTGCTAGTGGTTTTTGGACAGGGGGTGGCAATGAGCAGTTCTTC
v_call: TRBV20-1; clone_size: many; j_call: TRBJ1-2; d_call: -; cdr3_aa: CSARVDGGIYGYTF; cdr3_nt: TGCAGTGCTAGAGTAGATGGCGGAATCTATGGCTACACCTTC
v_call: TRBV4-1; clone_size: few; j_call: TRBJ2-3; d_call: TRBD2; cdr3_aa: CASSRQLLAGIEQDTQYF; cdr3_nt: TGCGCCAGCAGCCGCCAGCTACTAGCGGGGATAGAACAAGATACGCAGTATTTT
v_call: TRBV5-1; clone_size: many; j_call: TRBJ1-2; d_call: -; cdr3_aa: CASSGRDVGGYTF; cdr3_nt: TGCGCCAGCAGCGGGCGGGACGTCGGGGGCTACACCTTC
v_call: TRBV6-1; clone_size: -; j_call: TRBJ2-3; d_call: TRBD1; cdr3_aa: CASQTGQDPDTQYF; cdr3_nt: TGTGCCAGCCAGACCGGACAGGATCCAGATACGCAGTATTTT
v_call: TRBV7-2; clone_size: few; j_call: TRBJ1-1; d_call: -; cdr3_aa: CASSTTQGPNTEAFF; cdr3_nt: TGTGCCAGCAGCACGACCCAGGGACCGAACACTGAAGCTTTCTTT
v_call: TRBV19; clone_size: few; j_call: TRBJ2-2; d_call: -; cdr3_aa: CASNQGDTGELFF; cdr3_nt: TGTGCCAGTAACCAGGGTGACACCGGGGAGCTGTTTTTT
v_call: TRBV5-4; clone_size: many; j_call: TRBJ2-1; d_call: -; cdr3_aa: CASSLGGFRGDNEQFF; cdr3_nt: TGTGCCAGCAGCTTGGGGGGATTTCGCGGAGACAATGAGCAGTTCTTC
v_call: TRBV6-2/TRBV6-3; clone_size: -; j_call: TRBJ2-1; d_call: -; cdr3_aa: CASSYGRLLVDEQFF; cdr3_nt: TGTGCCAGCAGTTACGGGAGGCTCCTTGTCGATGAGCAGTTCTTC
v_call: TRBV24-1; clone_size: many; j_call: TRBJ2-5; d_call: TRBD2; cdr3_aa: CATSLAGAETQYF; cdr3_nt: TGTGCCACCAGTCTAGCGGGGGCGGAGACCCAGTACTTC
v_call: TRBV3-1; clone_size: -; j_call: TRBJ1-2; d_call: TRBD1; cdr3_aa: CASSQDGQGAFGYTF; cdr3_nt: TGTGCCAGCAGCCAAGATGGGCAGGGGGCCTTTGGCTACACCTTC
v_call: TRBV7-2; clone_size: few; j_call: TRBJ2-3; d_call: -; cdr3_aa: CASTTGFTDTQYF; cdr3_nt: TGTGCCAGCACCACGGGCTTCACAGATACGCAGTATTTT
v_call: TRBV5-1; clone_size: few; j_call: TRBJ2-3; d_call: -; cdr3_aa: CASSLLGHSSTDTQYF; cdr3_nt: TGCGCCAGCAGCTTGTTGGGACACTCCAGCACAGATACGCAGTATTTT
v_call: TRBV12-3/TRBV12-4; clone_size: -; j_call: TRBJ1-1; d_call: -; cdr3_aa: CASSPRGRSEVAEAFF; cdr3_nt: TGTGCCAGCAGCCCCCGGGGGCGGAGTGAGGTCGCTGAAGCTTTCTTT
v_call: TRBV15; clone_size: -; j_call: TRBJ2-3; d_call: -; cdr3_aa: CATSRDWPSSGGTDTQYF; cdr3_nt: TGTGCCACCAGCAGAGATTGGCCGTCCTCGGGGGGCACAGATACGCAGTATTTT
v_call: TRBV29-1; clone_size: -; j_call: TRBJ1-2; d_call: -; cdr3_aa: CSVYYSHPSRGYTF; cdr3_nt: TGCAGCGTTTATTATAGCCACCCTTCTAGGGGCTACACCTTC
v_call: TRBV7-2; clone_size: -; j_call: TRBJ2-5; d_call: -; cdr3_aa: CASSSWDRGGAQYF; cdr3_nt: TGTGCCAGCAGCTCCTGGGACCGCGGTGGTGCCCAGTACTTC
v_call: TRBV7-8; clone_size: many; j_call: TRBJ2-2; d_call: TRBD2; cdr3_aa: CASSLGGSNTGELFF; cdr3_nt: TGTGCCAGCAGCTTGGGGGGGTCGAACACCGGGGAGCTGTTTTTT